One sample yielded the 11 T cell receptor beta chains listed below, sequenced in a study of T cell changes during pregnancy in multiple sclerosis. The assay was immunoSEQ multiplex PCR, and TCRdb's table has in-frame clones only and misses some. The sample records 100,000 or so clones, 75% to 95% being singletons. The sample consisted of peripheral blood, taken in the second trimester of pregnancy. Receptor source: a female donor in good health, enrolled as a control in a pregnancy study.

The chain recombines TRBV21-1 with TRBJ1-2; no DNA check was done on the table's D call, TRBD1. TRBV21-1 is designated a pseudogene. The CDR3 runs to 13 residues. CDR3 sequence reads: CASSKGAGGDYTF. CDR3 coding DNA: TGTGCCAGCAGCAAAGGGGCAGGGGGCGACTACACCTTC.

The gene calls are TRBV7-2 and TRBJ1-2; a possible D gene is TRBD1 (5 bases). Trimming took off 3 bases at V and 2 bases at J, with 13 bases between the two ends. This CDR3 spans 15 amino acids. Germline CDR1 and CDR2: SGHTA and FQGNSA. Here the CDR3 DNA reads TGTGCCAGCAGCTTGGGAAGGGGCCCCAACTATGGCTACACCTTC. Its protein product is CASSLGRGPNYGYTF. The full variable domain, completed using reference TRBV7-2 and TRBJ1-2, is GAGVSQSPSNKVTEKGKDVELRCDPISGHTALYWYRQSLGQGLEFLIYFQGNSAPDKSGLPSDRFSAERTGGSVSTLTIQRTQQEDSAVYLCASSLGRGPNYGYTFGSGTRLTVV.

The rearrangement links TRBV28 to TRBJ1-1, with D maybe TRBD1 (5 bases). The CDR3 runs to 14 residues. V lost 4 bases, J lost 6 bases, and 15 bases lay in between. CDR1 MDHEN and CDR2 SYDVKM come from the germline V gene. CDR3 region: CASSSETGPPEAFF. The CDR3 nucleotides read TGTGCCAGCAGTTCCGAAACAGGTCCGCCTGAAGCTTTCTTT.

The chain has TRBV27 and TRBJ2-1, with 14 positions matching TRBD2. The CDR3 has 16 amino acids. CDR1 and CDR2 from the germline V gene are MNHEY and SMNVEV (reference sequence). V was clipped by 5 bases and J by 9 bases; unmatched bases: 9. The CDR3 sequence is CASSPGLAGAGGEQFF. The CDR3 DNA is TGTGCCAGCAGTCCGGGACTAGCGGGGGCCGGGGGTGAGCAGTTCTTC.

The gene calls are TRBV10-3 and TRBJ2-7; D is ambiguous. CDR1 is ENHRY, CDR2 SYGVKD, per germline. Trimming removed 3 bases from V and 7 bases from J, with 19 bases in between. CDR3 length: 15 residues. CDR3 residues: CAISDPGLTTREQYF. CDR3 nucleotide sequence: TGTGCCATCAGTGACCCCGGGTTAACTACGAGGGAGCAGTACTTC.

The gene calls are TRBV4-1 and TRBJ1-6; D call uncertain. The germline V gene encodes CDR1 MGHRA and CDR2 YSYEKL. This CDR3 has 16 residues. V dropped 4 bases and J dropped 4 bases, with 14 bases sitting between them. In nucleotides, the CDR3 is TGCGCCAGCAGCCCCCTAGTCAAAATTTATAATTCACCCCTCCACTTT. Its protein product is CASSPLVKIYNSPLHF.

The gene calls are TRBV18 and TRBJ1-1; 7 nucleotides match TRBD1. The CDR3 is 15 amino acids. Germline loops: CDR1 KGHSH, CDR2 LQKENI. V lost 5 bases to trimming and J lost 0 bases; unmatched junction nucleotides: 6. The CDR3: CASSFRDSMNTEAFF. Here the CDR3 DNA reads TGTGCCAGCTCATTCCGGGACAGCATGAACACTGAAGCTTTCTTT.

The rearrangement uses TRBV5-1 and TRBJ2-3; D may be TRBD2 (5 bases). The germline CDR1 and CDR2 sequences are SGHRS and YFSETQ. The V gene lost 4 bases and the J gene lost 4 bases, with 13 bases spanning the gap. The CDR3 is 14 residues long. The CDR3 loop reads CASSRWEPADTQYF. The CDR3 bases are TGCGCCAGCAGCAGGTGGGAGCCGGCAGATACGCAGTATTTT.

This clone showed up just once. The chain has TRBV2 and TRBJ1-4, with D unclear. The germline V gene has CDR1 SNHLY and CDR2 FYNNEI. This CDR3 region has 14 residues. V was clipped by 3 bases and J by 8 bases, with 13 bases between them. Here the CDR3 reads CASSDTGFGEKLFF. The CDR3 DNA reads as TGTGCCAGCAGTGATACGGGGTTCGGGGAAAAACTGTTTTTT.

This rearrangement joins TRBV4-1 to TRBJ1-2, with TRBD1 identical over 9 bases. CDR1 and CDR2 (germline): MGHRA, YSYEKL. V dropped 4 bases and J dropped 4; count of bases not matched to a gene: 7. The CDR3 sequence is 15 residues long. The CDR3 DNA follows: TGCGCCAGCAGCCGAGAACAGGGGGCACCCTATGGCTACACCTTC. Amino acids: CASSREQGAPYGYTF.

The chain links TRBV19 to TRBJ1-1, with TRBD1 as a possible D gene (5 bases). V gave up 6 bases and J gave up 5 bases, with 13 bases separating them. The CDR3 spans 13 residues. Per germline, CDR1 LNHDA and CDR2 SQIVND (reference sequence). CDR3: CASSLQVRTEAFF. CDR3 DNA: TGTGCCAGTAGCCTACAGGTTCGAACTGAAGCTTTCTTT. Combining the CDR3 with reference TRBV19 and TRBJ1-1 gives the whole variable domain DGGITQSPKYLFRKEGQNVTLSCEQNLNHDAMYWYRQDPGQGLRLIYYSQIVNDFQKGDIAEGYSVSREKKESFPLTVTSAQKNPTAFYLCASSLQVRTEAFFGQGTRLTVV.